This T cell receptor beta chain was recovered during a study of T cell repertoires in cytomegalovirus infection. Study background: Public TCR beta signatures indicated both CMV infection and matching HLA type.

TCRdb reprocessed the reads via MiXCR and lists one record per CDR3 protein. The sample lists 200,000 or so distinct CDR3 sequences, roughly a fifth occurring once. In its sample, this clonotype was seen a few times. Its specificity is not known. With 3 bases removed from V and 7 bases from J, the gap between germline ends came to 15 bases. The CDR3 sequence is 14 residues long. From germline, CDR1 is DFQATT and CDR2 SNEGSKA (reference sequence). Points from the study as a whole: Accumulated public TCR beta family frequency recognized individuals carrying CMV together with the relevant HLA.

This chain connects TRBV20-1 to TRBJ1-4; TRBD1 is a possible D gene (6 bases). The sequence was obtained from a human donor in good health (CMV status not recorded). Some clones in this sample may be carry-over from other donors' samples. Sequenced sample: PBMCs. CDR3 DNA: TGCAGTGCTAGTCCCTCGGACAGTCGTGAAAAACTGTTTTTT. This sequence encodes CSASPSDSREKLFF.